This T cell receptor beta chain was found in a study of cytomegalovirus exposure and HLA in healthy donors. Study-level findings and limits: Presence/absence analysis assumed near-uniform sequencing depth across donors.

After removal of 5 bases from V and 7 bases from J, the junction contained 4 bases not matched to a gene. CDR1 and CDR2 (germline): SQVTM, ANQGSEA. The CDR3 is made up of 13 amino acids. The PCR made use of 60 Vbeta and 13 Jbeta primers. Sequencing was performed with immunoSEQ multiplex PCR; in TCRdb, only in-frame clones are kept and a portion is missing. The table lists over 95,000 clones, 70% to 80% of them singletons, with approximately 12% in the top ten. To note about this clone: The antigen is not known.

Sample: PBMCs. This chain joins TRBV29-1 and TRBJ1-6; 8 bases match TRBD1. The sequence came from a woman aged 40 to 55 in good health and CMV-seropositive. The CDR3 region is CSVQGALNSPLHF. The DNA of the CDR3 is TGCAGCGTTCAGGGGGCCCTAAATTCACCCCTCCACTTT.